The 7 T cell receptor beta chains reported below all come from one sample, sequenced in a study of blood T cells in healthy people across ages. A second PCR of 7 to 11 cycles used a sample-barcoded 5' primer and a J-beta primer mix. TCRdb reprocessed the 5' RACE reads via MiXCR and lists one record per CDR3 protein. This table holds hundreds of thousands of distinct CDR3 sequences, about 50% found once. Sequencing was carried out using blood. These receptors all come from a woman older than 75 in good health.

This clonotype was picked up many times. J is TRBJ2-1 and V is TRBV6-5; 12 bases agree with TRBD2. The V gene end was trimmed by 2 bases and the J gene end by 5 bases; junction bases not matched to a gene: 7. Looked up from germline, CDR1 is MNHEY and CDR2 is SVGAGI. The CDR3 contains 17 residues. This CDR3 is CASSYLTSGGLNNEQFF. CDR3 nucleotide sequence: TGTGCCAGCAGTTACCTGACTAGCGGGGGCCTAAACAATGAGCAGTTCTTC.

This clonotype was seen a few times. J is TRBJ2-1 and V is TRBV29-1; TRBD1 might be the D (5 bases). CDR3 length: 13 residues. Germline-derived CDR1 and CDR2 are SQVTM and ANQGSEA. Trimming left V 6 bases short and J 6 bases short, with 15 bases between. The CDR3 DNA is TGCAGCGTCCGCGCTGACAGATCCAATGAGCAGTTCTTC. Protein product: CSVRADRSNEQFF.

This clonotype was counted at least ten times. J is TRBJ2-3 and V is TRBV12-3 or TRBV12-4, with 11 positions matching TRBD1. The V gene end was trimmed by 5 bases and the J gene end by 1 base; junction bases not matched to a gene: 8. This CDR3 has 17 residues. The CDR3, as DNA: TGTGCCAGCAGTCCCAAAAAGGGACAGGGGGGCACAGATACGCAGTATTTT. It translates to CASSPKKGQGGTDTQYF.

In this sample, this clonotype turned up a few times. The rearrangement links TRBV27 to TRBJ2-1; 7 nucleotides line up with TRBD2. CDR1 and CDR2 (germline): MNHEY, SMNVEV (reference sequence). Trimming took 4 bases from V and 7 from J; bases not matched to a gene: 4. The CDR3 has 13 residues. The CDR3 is CASSWQGGNEQFF. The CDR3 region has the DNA TGTGCCAGCAGTTGGCAGGGAGGGAATGAGCAGTTCTTC.

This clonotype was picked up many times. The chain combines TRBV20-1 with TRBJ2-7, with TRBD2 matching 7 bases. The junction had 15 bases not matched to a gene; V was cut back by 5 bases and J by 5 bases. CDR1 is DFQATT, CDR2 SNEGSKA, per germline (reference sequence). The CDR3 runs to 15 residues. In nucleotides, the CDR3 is TGCAGTGCTCCCCATGGGGCGGGAGTAAGCGACGAGCAGTACTTC. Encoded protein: CSAPHGAGVSDEQYF.

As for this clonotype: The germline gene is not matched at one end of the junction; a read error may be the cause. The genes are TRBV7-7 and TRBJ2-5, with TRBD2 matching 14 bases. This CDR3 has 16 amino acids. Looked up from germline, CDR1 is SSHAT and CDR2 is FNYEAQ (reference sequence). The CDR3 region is CASSRGTSGGQETQYF. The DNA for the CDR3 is TGTGCTAGCAGCCGCGGGACTAGCGGGGGCCAAGAGACCCAGTACTTC.

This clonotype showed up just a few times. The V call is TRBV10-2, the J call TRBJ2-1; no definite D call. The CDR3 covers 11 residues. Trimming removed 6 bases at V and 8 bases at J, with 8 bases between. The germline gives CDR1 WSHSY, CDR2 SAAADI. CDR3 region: CASRHLDEQFF. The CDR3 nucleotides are TGCGCCAGCAGACACCTGGATGAGCAGTTCTTC.